The 5 T cell receptor beta chains below were found in one sample sequenced in a study of technical replicates of blood from a few donors. The data were produced by immunoSEQ multiplex PCR, yet TCRdb's version contains in-frame clones alone and is incomplete. This table has 60,000 or so clones, less than 98% appearing once. Material: T cells isolated from PBMCs. The receptor source for this set is a human donor in good health.

The chain has TRBV27 and TRBJ2-1; D unclear. CDR1 is MNHEY and CDR2 is SMNVEV in the germline V gene (reference sequence). V lost 1 base and J lost 0, with 4 bases in between. The CDR3 length is 14 residues. In DNA form, the CDR3 reads TGTGCCAGCAGTTTATTCGGCTCCTACAATGAGCAGTTCTTC. It encodes CASSLFGSYNEQFF.

The V and J genes are TRBV6-1 and TRBJ2-7; maybe TRBD1 (6 bases). The V end lost 8 bases, the J end lost 3 bases, and 14 bases lay between the germline ends. CDR3 length: 13 amino acids. The V gene's germline CDR1 is MNHNS and CDR2 SASEGT. The CDR3 nucleotides read TGTGCCAGCGCTAGGGACACCTACTACGAGCAGTACTTC. Translated: CASARDTYYEQYF.

The gene calls are TRBV10-1 and TRBJ2-1; 9 nucleotides match TRBD2. CDR1 and CDR2 (germline): WNHNN, SYGVQD (reference sequence). The CDR3 loop spans 20 amino acids. The V gene end was trimmed by 3 bases and the J gene end by 8 bases; junction bases not matched to a gene: 23. This chain's CDR3 is CASSDLPGIGTSYLLHEQFF. CDR3 coding DNA: TGCGCCAGCAGTGACTTACCTGGAATCGGGACTAGCTATCTACTACATGAGCAGTTCTTC.

The chain employs TRBV9 and TRBJ2-7; possibly TRBD2 for D (5 bases). CDR1 is SGDLS, CDR2 YYNGEE, per germline. This CDR3 has 13 residues. V lost 4 bases and J lost 1, with 9 bases in between. CDR3 sequence (DNA): TGTGCCAGCAGCATTGGAGGTTCCTACGAGCAGTACTTC. This sequence encodes CASSIGGSYEQYF.

The chain employs TRBV29-1 and TRBJ1-2; a possible D gene is TRBD1 (5 bases). Germline V gene data show CDR1 as SQVTM and CDR2 as ANQGSEA. V dropped 4 bases and J dropped 3 bases, with 18 bases sitting between them. The CDR3 runs 15 residues. The CDR3 loop is CSVVGTSRGDYGYTF. The CDR3 bases are TGCAGCGTTGTGGGTACAAGCCGGGGGGACTATGGCTACACCTTC.